These T cell receptor beta chains were read from a single sample in a study of CD8+CD57+ T cells in acquired aplastic anemia. In TCRdb, the reads were re-called with MiXCR into one record per CDR3 protein. The sample consists of hundreds of thousands of distinct CDR3 sequences, about 70% of them appearing once. Sequencing was carried out using sorted CD4+, CD8+, or CD8+CD57+ T cells (not recorded which) from PBMCs. Every receptor here comes from a human donor in good health, serving as a control. The CDR3 runs from the conserved cysteine through the conserved F or W. A D gene is named only where the DNA matches it firmly. Only some rows state a clone size, as once, few, many or a class for expanded clones.

J | V | D | size | CDR3 | DNA
TRBJ1-1 | TRBV6-6 | - | few | CASGQAGRGYTEAFF | TGTGCCAGCGGTCAGGCAGGCCGGGGGTACACTGAAGCTTTCTTT
TRBJ1-4 | TRBV12-5 | - | - | CASSLDRSNEKLFF | TGTGCCAGCAGTCTTGACAGGAGTAATGAAAAACTGTTTTTT
TRBJ1-5 | TRBV15 | TRBD1 | few | CATRDLGTGVQPQHF | TGTGCCACCAGAGACCTCGGGACAGGGGTTCAGCCCCAGCATTTT
TRBJ1-1 | TRBV20-1 | - | - | CSAVGQPNTVAFF | TGCAGTGCTGTGGGGCAGCCGAACACTGTGGCTTTCTTT
TRBJ1-2 | TRBV7-2 | - | once | CASSVRRRGCFEYTF | TGTGCCAGCAGCGTGCGGCGGAGGGGATGTTTTGAGTACACCTTC
TRBJ2-1 | TRBV5-1 | - | - | CASSINRAQNEQFF | TGTGCCAGCAGCATCAACAGGGCGCAAAATGAGCAGTTCTTC
TRBJ1-3 | TRBV10-1 | - | - | CASSVPRDNSGNTIYF | TGCGCCAGCAGTGTCCCCCGGGACAACTCTGGAAACACCATATATTTT
TRBJ1-4 | TRBV20-1 | - | - | CSASVPGTQKLFF | TGCAGTGCTAGTGTTCCCGGGACACAAAAACTGTTTTTT
TRBJ1-2 | TRBV6-5 | - | many | CASSRDRAGYTF | TGTGCCAGCAGCCGCGATCGTGCTGGCTACACCTTC
TRBJ1-1 | TRBV5-1 | - | - | CASSLGSEYRTEAFF | TGCGCCAGCAGCTTGGGAAGCGAGTACCGCACTGAAGCTTTCTTT
TRBJ2-1 | TRBV7-8 | - | - | CASSSGRGTAGEQFF | TGTGCCAGCAGCTCGGGACGGGGAACGGCTGGTGAGCAGTTCTTC
TRBJ1-1 | TRBV7-6 | - | - | CASSLDSGLAADYF | TGTGCCAGCAGCTTAGATTCTGGGCTGGCGGCCGATTACTTT
TRBJ2-1 | TRBV5-4 | TRBD2 | - | CASSGTKTEQFF | TGTGCCAGCAGCGGGACTAAGACTGAGCAGTTCTTC
TRBJ1-2 | TRBV5-1 | - | - | CASSLVFRGAGYGYTF | TGCGCCAGCAGCTTGGTGTTTCGTGGTGCGGGCTATGGCTACACCTTC
TRBJ1-1 | TRBV12-3/TRBV12-4 | - | many | CASSVDQNTEAFF | TGTGCCAGCAGTGTGGACCAGAACACTGAAGCTTTCTTT
TRBJ1-1 | TRBV6-6 | - | many | CASSYRTEAENTEAFF | TGTGCCAGCAGTTATCGGACAGAAGCGGAGAACACTGAAGCTTTCTTT
TRBJ1-1 | TRBV10-3 | - | many | CAISLGLNIEAFF | TGTGCCATCTCATTGGGCCTCAACATTGAAGCTTTCTTT
TRBJ1-2 | TRBV14 | - | - | CASRPTGLGSGYTF | TGTGCCAGCAGACCAACAGGGTTAGGGTCTGGCTACACCTTC
TRBJ2-7 | TRBV7-3 | - | few | CASSPRRGNEQYF | TGTGCCAGCAGCCCCCGCAGGGGCAACGAGCAGTACTTC
TRBJ1-1 | TRBV9 | - | - | CASSLVGGNDEAFF | TGTGCCAGCAGCTTAGTAGGCGGGAACGATGAAGCTTTCTTT
TRBJ2-7 | TRBV11-2 | - | - | CASSRAGSTYEQYF | TGTGCCAGCAGCCGAGCGGGCTCGACCTACGAGCAGTACTTC
TRBJ1-3 | TRBV4-1 | - | - | CASSQGVYSGNTIYF | TGCGCCAGCAGCCAAGGGGTCTACTCTGGAAACACCATATATTTT
TRBJ1-6 | TRBV12-3/TRBV12-4 | - | once | CASSLSGWDYNSPLHF | TGTGCCAGCAGTTTATCGGGATGGGACTATAATTCACCCCTCCACTTT
TRBJ1-2 | TRBV28 | - | - | CSSSLGTGIDYGYTF | TGCTCCAGCAGCTTGGGCACAGGGATAGACTATGGCTACACCTTC
TRBJ2-5 | TRBV12-3/TRBV12-4 | - | - | CASSYGGQVETQYF | TGTGCCAGCAGTTACGGGGGGCAGGTAGAGACCCAGTACTTC
TRBJ2-6 | TRBV9 | - | - | CARRHGGTHNVLAF | TGTGCCAGGCGCCACGGAGGAACGCACAACGTCCTAGCTTTC
TRBJ1-5 | TRBV7-2 | TRBD1 | - | CASSHERTGEGQPQHF | TGTGCCAGCAGTCACGAACGGACAGGGGAGGGCCAGCCCCAGCATTTT
TRBJ2-3 | TRBV2 | TRBD2 | - | CASKRGLAGFTDTQYF | TGTGCCAGCAAACGGGGACTAGCGGGATTCACAGATACGCAGTATTTT
TRBJ1-1 | TRBV20-1 | - | - | CSASEDYQEKAFF | TGCAGTGCTAGTGAGGACTACCAAGAGAAAGCTTTCTTT
TRBJ2-7 | TRBV11-3 | - | - | CASSEPGSDEQYF | TGCGCCAGCAGTGAACCAGGGTCGGACGAGCAGTACTTC
TRBJ1-2 | TRBV20-1 | - | - | CSARLAAYERRQGYTF | TGCAGTGCTAGATTGGCCGCCTACGAGCGGCGCCAGGGCTACACCTTC
TRBJ2-7 | TRBV10-1 | - | - | CTNPTNSYEQYF | TGCACCAACCCGACAAACTCCTACGAGCAGTACTTC
TRBJ1-2 | TRBV27 | TRBD1 | few | CASSKAGTGRYGYTF | TGTGCCAGCAGTAAAGCTGGGACAGGGCGTTATGGCTACACCTTC
TRBJ2-3 | TRBV2 | - | many | CASSKAKSTDTQYF | TGTGCCAGCAGTAAAGCCAAAAGCACAGATACGCAGTATTTT
TRBJ1-1 | TRBV6-5 | TRBD1 | - | CASISAGGNTEAFF | TGTGCCAGCATATCTGCAGGGGGGAACACTGAAGCTTTCTTT